This record covers a single TCR beta chain. Antigen: not known. The CDR3 is cut off 3 residues early in the read; its end comes from the germline J gene. Patients had low serum IgG, IgA and/or IgM and specific antibody deficiency. The CDR3 length is 14 residues. V lost 6 bases to trimming and J lost 0 bases, with 12 bases between them. Germline assignment: CDR1 LNHDA and CDR2 SQIVND (reference sequence). The data stem from a study of T cell clonality in common variable immunodeficiency. General study results and limits: CVID subjects shared fewer TCRbeta clones than healthy controls did. Repertoire-complication correlations in CVID were limited by patient heterogeneity. CVID subjects showed higher TCRbeta clonality than healthy controls. Reportedly, TCR beta sequences from common variable immunodeficiency showed fewer deletions and N-nucleotide insertions.

Profiling relied on immunoSEQ multiplex PCR, and the TCRdb table lists in-frame clones only, not all of them. The table lists thousands of clones, with no singletons. Sequences were obtained from peripheral blood mononuclear cells. This TCR was recovered from a human donor with common variable immunodeficiency. The genes are TRBV19 and TRBJ2-7; possibly TRBD1 for D (6 bases). The CDR3 loop is CASSARDNSYEQYF. The sequenced CDR3 bases are TGTGCCAGTAGCGCCCGGGACAACTCCTACGAG.